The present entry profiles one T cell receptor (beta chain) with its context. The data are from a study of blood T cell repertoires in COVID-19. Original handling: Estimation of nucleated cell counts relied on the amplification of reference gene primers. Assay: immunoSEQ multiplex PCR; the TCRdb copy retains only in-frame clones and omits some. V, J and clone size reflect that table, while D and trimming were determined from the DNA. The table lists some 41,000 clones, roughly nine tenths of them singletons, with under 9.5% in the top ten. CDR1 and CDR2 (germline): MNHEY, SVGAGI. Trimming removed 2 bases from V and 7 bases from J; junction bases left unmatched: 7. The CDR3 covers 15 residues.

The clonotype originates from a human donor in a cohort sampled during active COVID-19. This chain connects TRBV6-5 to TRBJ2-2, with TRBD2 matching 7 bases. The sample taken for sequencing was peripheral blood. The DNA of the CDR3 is TGTGCCAGCAGTTACCTCGCGGGGAGGGTCGGGGAGCTGTTTTTT. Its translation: CASSYLAGRVGELFF.